The rows below give T cell receptor beta chains drawn from one sample of a study of chemoradiotherapy in HPV16-positive cancers. Measured with immunoSEQ multiplex PCR; TCRdb has only the in-frame clones, and not every one. Of around 17,000 clones listed, around 70% are singletons. The material was tumor tissue, obtained from a patient who underwent chemoradiotherapy. The source is a human donor with HPV-associated anogenital cancer. Both conserved end residues are part of each CDR3. D genes are given only for firm matches. Size is stated for part of the rows, as once, few or many counts, or as a class when the clone is expanded.

CDR3 length	V gene	clone size	J gene	D gene	CDR3 DNA	CDR3 protein
16	TRBV21-1	.	TRBJ1-4	.	TGTGCCAGCAGCGAAGAAGGAAGGCGGAGGGGAGAAAAACTGTTTTTT	CASSEEGRRRGEKLFF
14	TRBV7-3	.	TRBJ2-3	TRBD1	TGTGCCAGCAACCAGGGGGCGCTTACAGATACGCAGTATTTT	CASNQGALTDTQYF
19	TRBV28	.	TRBJ1-2	TRBD1	TGTGCCAGCAGTTTATTGTGGGGTGGGAACGGACAGGCTACTGGCGGCTACACCTTC	CASSLLWGGNGQATGGYTF
11	TRBV6-6	.	TRBJ1-2	.	TGTGCCAGCAGCCAGGGCGGTGGCTACACCTTC	CASSQGGGYTF
16	TRBV9	.	TRBJ2-3	.	TGTGCCAGCAGCCCCCGCAGCGCTTCTAGCACAGATACGCAGTATTTT	CASSPRSASSTDTQYF
15	TRBV6-6	once	TRBJ2-7	TRBD1	TGTGCCAGCAGTTACTCTCCGGGGACAGATTACGAGCAGTACTTC	CASSYSPGTDYEQYF
13	TRBV7-2	.	TRBJ1-4	.	TGTGCCAGCAGCTCGCTGGGACGTGAAAAACTGTTTTTT	CASSSLGREKLFF
15	TRBV6-5	.	TRBJ2-7	.	TGTGCCAGCAGTCCCGTTGGGGGCGGGTTTTACGAGCAGTACTTC	CASSPVGGGFYEQYF
14	TRBV30	few	TRBJ1-2	TRBD1	TGTGCCTGGAGTGTGACAGGGGGGGGAAGAGGCTACACCTTC	CAWSVTGGGRGYTF
13	TRBV29-1	few	TRBJ1-1	TRBD1	TGCAGCGTTTGGGACAGGGGATGGGGCGAAGCTTTCTTT	CSVWDRGWGEAFF
13	TRBV5-4	.	TRBJ1-6	TRBD1	TGTGCCAGCAGCGAGATGAGGGGACAGACCCTCCACTTT	CASSEMRGQTLHF
16	TRBV18	.	TRBJ1-1	.	TGTGCCAGCTCACCTCGGATGGGTCAGGGAAACACTGAAGCTTTCTTT	CASSPRMGQGNTEAFF
19	TRBV5-1	.	TRBJ2-1	TRBD2	TGCGCCAGCAGCCCAGGACTAGCGGGGGGCCCGAGCTCCTACAATGAGCAGTTCTTC	CASSPGLAGGPSSYNEQFF
13	TRBV6-1	.	TRBJ1-5	.	TGTGCCAGCACCATTCGGAGCGATCAGCCCCAGCATTTT	CASTIRSDQPQHF
14	TRBV5-4	.	TRBJ2-5	TRBD2	TGTGCCAGCAGTCGTAGCGGGGCTCAAGAGACCCAGTACTTC	CASSRSGAQETQYF
17	TRBV5-5	.	TRBJ2-2	TRBD2	TGTGCCAGCACAAGACGGACTAGCGGGAGTAACACCGGGGAGCTGTTTTTT	CASTRRTSGSNTGELFF
17	TRBV10-3	few	TRBJ1-1	.	TGTGCCATCAGTGACTCCGACCGGGGGACGGCTATCCCTGAAGCTTTCTTT	CAISDSDRGTAIPEAFF
13	TRBV5-1	.	TRBJ2-4	.	TGCGCCAGCAGCTTGTGGGGGGAAAACATTCAGTACTTC	CASSLWGENIQYF
15	TRBV6-1	.	TRBJ2-1	TRBD2	TGTGCCAGCAGACAGCTAGCGGGGGCCAACAATGAGCAGTTCTTC	CASRQLAGANNEQFF
14	TRBV7-8	few	TRBJ2-2	.	TGTGCCAGCAGCTTAAGCCAGAACACCGGGGAGCTGTTTTTT	CASSLSQNTGELFF
15	TRBV6-1	few	TRBJ2-7	TRBD1	TGTGCCAGCACCGAAGCTGGGACAGGGGGCTACGAGCAGTACTTC	CASTEAGTGGYEQYF
14	TRBV15	.	TRBJ1-1	.	TGTGCCACCAGCAGCCGGGTTACGGGTACTGAAGCTTTCTTT	CATSSRVTGTEAFF
13	TRBV2	few	TRBJ1-4	.	TGTGCCAGCGATTGGTTGACTGGAAGTGGGCTGTTTTTT	CASDWLTGSGLFF
13	TRBV29-1	.	TRBJ1-5	.	TGCAGCGTTCAGATCGGGGGCGATCAGCCCCAGCATTTT	CSVQIGGDQPQHF
16	TRBV5-4	few	TRBJ2-6	.	TGTGCCAGCAGCTGGGAAACAGGTTCGGGGGCCAACGTCCTGACTTTC	CASSWETGSGANVLTF
15	TRBV28	.	TRBJ1-6	TRBD1	TGTGCCAGCAGTTCTTACAGGGGGTATAATTCACCCCTCCACTTT	CASSSYRGYNSPLHF
14	TRBV7-2	.	TRBJ1-2	.	TGTGCCAGCAGCTTAGATGGGCAGCTCCAGGGCTACACCTTC	CASSLDGQLQGYTF
15	TRBV21-1	.	TRBJ1-2	.	TGTGCCAGCAGACCACCCCCGCAGGGAACGGATGGCTACACCTTC	CASRPPPQGTDGYTF
15	TRBV7-3	.	TRBJ1-1	.	TGTGCCAGCAGCTTACAATATGGGGAGGGGACTGAAGCTTTCTTT	CASSLQYGEGTEAFF
15	TRBV11-2	.	TRBJ1-3	TRBD1	TGTGCCAGCAGCATAACCGGGACAGGAGGGAACACCATATATTTT	CASSITGTGGNTIYF
12	TRBV27	few	TRBJ2-7	.	TGTGCCAGCAGGGACGGGTCCCACGAGCAGTACTTC	CASRDGSHEQYF
12	TRBV10-3	.	TRBJ2-3	.	TGTGCCATCAGTGAGTCCGAGGATACGCAGTATTTT	CAISESEDTQYF
13	TRBV18	.	TRBJ2-3	.	TGTGCCAGCTCACCAACGTCGGCAGATACGCAGTATTTT	CASSPTSADTQYF
14	TRBV7-9	.	TRBJ1-2	.	TGTGCCAGCAGCCCCAAGGACATCATCTATGGCTACACCTTC	CASSPKDIIYGYTF
15	TRBV28	.	TRBJ2-7	TRBD1	TGTGCCAGCAGTTTTGGAAGGGGGCACTCCTACGAGCAGTACTTC	CASSFGRGHSYEQYF
18	TRBV15	once	TRBJ1-6	.	TGTGCCACCAGCAGAGATCGGGGGGTGAGCTCCTATAATTCACCCCTCCACTTT	CATSRDRGVSSYNSPLHF
12	TRBV6-1	.	TRBJ2-7	.	TGTGCCAGCAGTGAAGGAGCCTACGAGCAGTACTTC	CASSEGAYEQYF
15	TRBV30	.	TRBJ2-2	.	TGTGCCTGGAGGGAACCGGACAGAGAGGCCGGGGAGCTGTTTTTT	CAWREPDREAGELFF
15	TRBV7-3	.	TRBJ2-2	TRBD2	TGTGCCAGCAGCTTAACAGGGGAGGGTGCCGGGGAGCTGTTTTTT	CASSLTGEGAGELFF